This note documents a single T cell receptor (beta chain) sequence. The CDR3 spans 13 residues. CDR1 and CDR2 (germline): SGHVS, FQNEAQ. Deletions cut 1 base from V and 7 bases from J, with 11 bases between. This specimen belongs to a study of blood T cell repertoires in COVID-19. On the study more broadly: Whether acute or convalescent, the COVID-19 samples came from the United States, Italy and Spain.

Clones were sequenced by immunoSEQ multiplex PCR, and TCRdb holds only the in-frame ones, with some missing. This table has about 64,000 clones, 70% to 90% appearing once. The sample comprised peripheral blood. The chain couples TRBV7-8 to TRBJ2-7; D possibly corresponds to TRBD1 (5 bases). This clonotype was sampled from a man aged 50-60 years with active COVID-19. The CDR3 bases are TGTGCCAGCAGCTTAGGGCAGGGCGAGGAGCAGTACTTC. Translating gives CASSLGQGEEQYF.